This T cell receptor (beta chain) was captured by sequencing in a study of blood T cell repertoires in COVID-19. The overall study: Nucleic acid was either cDNA or gDNA, and it came from T cells, B-cell-depleted T cells, or PBMCs.

Clones were read by immunoSEQ multiplex PCR, and TCRdb kept only the in-frame ones, dropping some. Of under 300,000 clones in the sample, around 88% were seen once. Sequenced sample: PBMCs or T cells enriched from blood (not recorded which). This TCR was sampled from a man aged 35-49 years who had recovered from COVID-19.

CDR3: CASSLQGSVGNEQFF. For the CDR3, the DNA is TGTGCCAGCAGCTTACAGGGGTCAGTGGGGAATGAGCAGTTCTTC. This chain links TRBV7-9 with TRBJ2-1; maybe TRBD1 (6 bases). V was shortened by 2 bases and J by 7 bases, with 15 bases between the two germline ends. The germline V gene has CDR1 SEHNR and CDR2 FQNEAQ (reference sequence). CDR3 size: 15 residues.